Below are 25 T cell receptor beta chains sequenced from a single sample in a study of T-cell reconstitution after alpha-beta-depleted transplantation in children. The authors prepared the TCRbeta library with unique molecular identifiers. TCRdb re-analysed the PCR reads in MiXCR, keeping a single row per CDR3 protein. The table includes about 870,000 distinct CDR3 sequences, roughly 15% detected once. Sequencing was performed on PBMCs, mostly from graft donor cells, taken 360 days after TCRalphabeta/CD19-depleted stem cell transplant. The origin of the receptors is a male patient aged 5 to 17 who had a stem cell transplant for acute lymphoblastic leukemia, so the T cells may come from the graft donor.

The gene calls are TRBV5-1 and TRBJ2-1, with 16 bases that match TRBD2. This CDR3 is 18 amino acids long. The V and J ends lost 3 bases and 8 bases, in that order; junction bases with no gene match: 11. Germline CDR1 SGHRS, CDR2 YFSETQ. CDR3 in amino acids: CASSSPGLAGGPRYEQFF. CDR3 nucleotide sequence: TGCGCCAGCAGCTCGCCGGGACTAGCGGGAGGGCCGAGGTATGAGCAGTTCTTC.

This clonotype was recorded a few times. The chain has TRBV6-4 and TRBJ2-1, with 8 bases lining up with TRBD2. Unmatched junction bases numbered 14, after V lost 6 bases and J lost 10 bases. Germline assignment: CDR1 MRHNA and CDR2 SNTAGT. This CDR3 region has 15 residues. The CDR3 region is CASRALAAPRREQFF. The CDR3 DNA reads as TGTGCCAGCAGAGCACTAGCGGCACCCCGCAGGGAGCAGTTCTTC.

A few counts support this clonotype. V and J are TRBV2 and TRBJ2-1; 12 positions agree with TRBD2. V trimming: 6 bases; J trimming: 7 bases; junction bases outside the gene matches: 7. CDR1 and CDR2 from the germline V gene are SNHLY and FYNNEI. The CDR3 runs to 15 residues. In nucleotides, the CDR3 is TGTGCCAGCAGGAGAACCGGGACTAGCGGGAATGAGCAGTTCTTC. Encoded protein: CASRRTGTSGNEQFF.

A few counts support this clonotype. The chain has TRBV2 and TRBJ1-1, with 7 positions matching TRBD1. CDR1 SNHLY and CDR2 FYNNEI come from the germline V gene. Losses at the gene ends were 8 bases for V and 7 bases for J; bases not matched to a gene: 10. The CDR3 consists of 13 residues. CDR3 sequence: CASARTGPREAFF. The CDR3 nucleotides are TGTGCCAGCGCCCGGACAGGACCCCGTGAAGCTTTCTTT. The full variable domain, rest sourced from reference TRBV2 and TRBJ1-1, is EPEVTQTPSHQVTQMGQEVILRCVPISNHLYFYWYRQILGQKVEFLVSFYNNEISEKSEIFDDQFSVERPDGSNFTLKIRSTKLEDSAMYFCASARTGPREAFFGQGTRLTVV.

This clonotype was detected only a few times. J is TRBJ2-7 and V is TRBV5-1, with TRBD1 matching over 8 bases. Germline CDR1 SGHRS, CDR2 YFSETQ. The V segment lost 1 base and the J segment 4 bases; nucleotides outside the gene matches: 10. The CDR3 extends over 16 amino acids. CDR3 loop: CASSLFGQGARYEQYF. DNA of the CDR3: TGCGCCAGCAGCTTGTTTGGGCAGGGGGCCAGGTACGAGCAGTACTTC.

The CDR3: CASSLLALNEQFF. Written as DNA, the CDR3 is TGTGCCAGCAGTTTACTAGCGCTCAATGAGCAGTTCTTC. This chain connects TRBV27 to TRBJ2-1, with TRBD2 as a possible D gene (6 bases). V lost 2 bases to trimming and J lost 6 bases, with 8 bases between them. Germline CDR1 reads MNHEY; CDR2 reads SMNVEV (reference sequence). This CDR3 is 13 amino acids long.

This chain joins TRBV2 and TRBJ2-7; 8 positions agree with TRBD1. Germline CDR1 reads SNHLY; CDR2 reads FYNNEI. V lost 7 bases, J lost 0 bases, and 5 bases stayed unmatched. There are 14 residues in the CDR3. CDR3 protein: CASTADRGSYEQYF. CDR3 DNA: TGTGCCAGCACCGCCGACAGGGGCTCCTACGAGCAGTACTTC.

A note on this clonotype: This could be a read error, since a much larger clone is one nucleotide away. The CDR3 nucleotides are TGTGCCAGCAGCGCCAGGGGGGACACCGGGGAGCTGTTTTTT. Translating gives CASSARGDTGELFF. This chain links TRBV9 with TRBJ2-2; D is possibly TRBD1 (7 bases). V gave up 3 bases and J gave up 3 bases, with 9 bases separating them. The CDR3 totals 14 residues. Germline values: CDR1 SGDLS, CDR2 YYNGEE.

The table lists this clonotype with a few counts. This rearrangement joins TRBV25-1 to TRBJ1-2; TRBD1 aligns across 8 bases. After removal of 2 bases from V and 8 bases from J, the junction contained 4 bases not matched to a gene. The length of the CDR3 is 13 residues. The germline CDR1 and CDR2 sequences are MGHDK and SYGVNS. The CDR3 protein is CASSEVRGLGYTF. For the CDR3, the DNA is TGTGCCAGCAGTGAAGTCAGGGGGCTCGGCTACACCTTC.

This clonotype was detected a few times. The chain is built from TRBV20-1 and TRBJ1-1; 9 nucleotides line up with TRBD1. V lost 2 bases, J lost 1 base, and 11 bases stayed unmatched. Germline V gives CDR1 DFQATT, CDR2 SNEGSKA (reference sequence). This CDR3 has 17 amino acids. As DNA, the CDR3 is TGCAGTGCTAGACTTCTTATAGGACAGGGGTCGAACACTGAAGCTTTCTTT. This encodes CSARLLIGQGSNTEAFF.

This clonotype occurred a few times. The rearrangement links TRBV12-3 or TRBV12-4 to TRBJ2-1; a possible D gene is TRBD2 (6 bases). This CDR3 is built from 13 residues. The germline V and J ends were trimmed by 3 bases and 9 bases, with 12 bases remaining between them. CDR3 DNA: TGTGCCAGCAGTTTGGGAGGAAGGAGTGAGCAGTTCTTC. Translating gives CASSLGGRSEQFF.

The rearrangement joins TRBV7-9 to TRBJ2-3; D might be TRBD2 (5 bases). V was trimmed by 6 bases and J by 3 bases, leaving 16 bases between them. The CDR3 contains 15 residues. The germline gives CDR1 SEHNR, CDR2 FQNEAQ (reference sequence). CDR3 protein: CASRVERAFTDTQYF. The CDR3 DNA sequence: TGTGCCAGCAGGGTTGAGAGGGCCTTTACAGATACGCAGTATTTT.

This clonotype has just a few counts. The chain's CDR3 is CATSKDRGGYTF. The CDR3, as DNA: TGTGCCACCAGCAAGGACAGGGGGGGCTACACCTTC. The V call is TRBV15, the J call TRBJ1-2; 10 bases map to TRBD1. Germline V gene lookup returns CDR1 LNHNV and CDR2 YYDKDF (reference sequence). This CDR3 is 12 amino acids long. Trimming took 4 bases from V and 8 from J; bases not matched to a gene: 1.

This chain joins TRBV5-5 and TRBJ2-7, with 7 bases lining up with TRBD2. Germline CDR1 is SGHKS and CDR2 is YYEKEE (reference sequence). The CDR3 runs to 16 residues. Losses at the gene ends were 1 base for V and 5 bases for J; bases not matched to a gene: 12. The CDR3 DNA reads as TGTGCCAGCAGCTTGTACTCTCTGTGGACTAGAAACGAGCAGTACTTC. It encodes CASSLYSLWTRNEQYF.

CDR3 in DNA: TGTGCCTGGAGTGCGCACCATTACAATGAGCAGTTCTTC. Translated: CAWSAHHYNEQFF. V is TRBV30 and J is TRBJ2-1; no clear D gene. The CDR3 extends over 13 amino acids. V dropped 1 base and J dropped 4 bases, with 8 bases sitting between them. Germline lookup yields CDR1 GTSNPN and CDR2 SVGIG (reference sequence).

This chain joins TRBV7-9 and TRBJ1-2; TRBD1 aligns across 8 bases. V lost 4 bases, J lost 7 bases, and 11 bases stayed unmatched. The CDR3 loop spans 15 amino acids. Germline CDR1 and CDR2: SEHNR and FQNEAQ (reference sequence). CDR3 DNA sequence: TGTGCCAGCAGCTGGCCACAGGGGGAAGGCGGTGGCTACACCTTC. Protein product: CASSWPQGEGGGYTF.

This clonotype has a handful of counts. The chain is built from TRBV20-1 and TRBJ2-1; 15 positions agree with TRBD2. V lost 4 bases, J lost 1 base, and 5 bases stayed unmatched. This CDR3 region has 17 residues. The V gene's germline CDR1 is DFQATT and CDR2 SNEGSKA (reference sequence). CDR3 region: CSATGTSGRRSYNEQFF. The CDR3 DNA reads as TGCAGTGCTACTGGGACTAGCGGGAGGAGGTCCTACAATGAGCAGTTCTTC.

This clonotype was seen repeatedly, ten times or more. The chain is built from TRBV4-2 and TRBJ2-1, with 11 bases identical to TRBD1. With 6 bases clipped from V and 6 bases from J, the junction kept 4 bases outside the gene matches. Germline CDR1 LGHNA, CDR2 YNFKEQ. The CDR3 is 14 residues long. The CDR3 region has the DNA TGTGCCAGCAGACCCGGGACAGGGGGCAATGAGCAGTTCTTC. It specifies CASRPGTGGNEQFF.

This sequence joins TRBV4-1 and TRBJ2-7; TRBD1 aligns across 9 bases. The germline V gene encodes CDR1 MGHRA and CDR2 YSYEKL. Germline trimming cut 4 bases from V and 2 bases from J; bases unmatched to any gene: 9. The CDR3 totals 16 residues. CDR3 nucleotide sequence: TGCGCCAGCAGCCGGGTCGCTAGACAGGGGGCCTACGAGCAGTACTTC. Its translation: CASSRVARQGAYEQYF.

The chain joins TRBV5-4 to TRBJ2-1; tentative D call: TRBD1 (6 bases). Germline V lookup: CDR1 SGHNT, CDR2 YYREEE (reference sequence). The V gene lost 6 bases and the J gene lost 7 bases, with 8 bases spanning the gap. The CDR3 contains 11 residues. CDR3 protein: CASKDRNEQFF. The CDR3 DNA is TGTGCCAGCAAGGACAGAAATGAGCAGTTCTTC.

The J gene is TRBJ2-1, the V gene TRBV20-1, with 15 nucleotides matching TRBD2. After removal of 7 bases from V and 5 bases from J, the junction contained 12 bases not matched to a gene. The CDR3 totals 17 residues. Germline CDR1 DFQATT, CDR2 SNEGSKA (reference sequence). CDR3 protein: CSVWTSGRGLWNNEQFF. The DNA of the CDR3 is TGCAGTGTTTGGACTAGCGGGAGGGGGCTTTGGAACAATGAGCAGTTCTTC.

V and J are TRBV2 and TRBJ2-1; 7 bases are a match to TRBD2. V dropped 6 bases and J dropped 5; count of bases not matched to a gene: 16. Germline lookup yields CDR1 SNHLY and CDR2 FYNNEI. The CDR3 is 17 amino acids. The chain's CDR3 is CASRTAGPFSYNNEQFF. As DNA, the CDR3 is TGTGCCAGCAGGACAGCGGGACCCTTCTCGTACAACAATGAGCAGTTCTTC.

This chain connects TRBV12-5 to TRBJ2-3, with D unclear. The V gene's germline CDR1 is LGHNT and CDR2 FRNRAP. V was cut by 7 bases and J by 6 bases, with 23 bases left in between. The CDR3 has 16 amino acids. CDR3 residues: CASAQRSDSGWDTQYF. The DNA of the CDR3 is TGTGCTAGTGCCCAGAGGTCAGATTCTGGTTGGGATACGCAGTATTTT.

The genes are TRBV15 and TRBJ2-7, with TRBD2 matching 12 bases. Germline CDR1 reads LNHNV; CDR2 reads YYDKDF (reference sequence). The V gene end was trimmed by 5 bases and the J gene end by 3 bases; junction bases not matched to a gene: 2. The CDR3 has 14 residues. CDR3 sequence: CATSPTSGSYEQYF. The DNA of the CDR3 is TGTGCCACCAGCCCGACTAGCGGGAGCTACGAGCAGTACTTC.

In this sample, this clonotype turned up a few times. The CDR3 spells CASSQDQVNQPQHF. In DNA, the CDR3 is TGTGCCAGCAGCCAAGATCAGGTTAATCAGCCCCAGCATTTT. The chain uses TRBV4-2 and TRBJ1-5; D remains ambiguous. Trimming took 0 bases from V and 4 from J, leaving 7 bases between them. The CDR3 spans 14 residues. Germline V gene lookup returns CDR1 LGHNA and CDR2 YNFKEQ.